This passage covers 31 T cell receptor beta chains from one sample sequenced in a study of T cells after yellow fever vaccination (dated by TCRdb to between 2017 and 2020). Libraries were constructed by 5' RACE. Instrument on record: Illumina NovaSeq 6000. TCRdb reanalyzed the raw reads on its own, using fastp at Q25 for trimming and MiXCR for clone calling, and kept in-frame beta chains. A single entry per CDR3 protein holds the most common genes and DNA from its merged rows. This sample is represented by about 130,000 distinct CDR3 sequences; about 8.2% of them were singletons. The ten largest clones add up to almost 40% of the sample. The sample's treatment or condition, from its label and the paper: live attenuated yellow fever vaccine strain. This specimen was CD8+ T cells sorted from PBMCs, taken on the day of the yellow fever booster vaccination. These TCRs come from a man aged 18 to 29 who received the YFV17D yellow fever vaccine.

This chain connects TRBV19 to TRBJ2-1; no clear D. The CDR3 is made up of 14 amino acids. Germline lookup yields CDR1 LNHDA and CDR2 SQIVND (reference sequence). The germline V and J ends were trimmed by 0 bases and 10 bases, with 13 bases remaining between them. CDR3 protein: CASSIDLGTPEQFF. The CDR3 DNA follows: TGTGCCAGTAGTATAGATCTGGGAACTCCCGAGCAGTTCTTC.

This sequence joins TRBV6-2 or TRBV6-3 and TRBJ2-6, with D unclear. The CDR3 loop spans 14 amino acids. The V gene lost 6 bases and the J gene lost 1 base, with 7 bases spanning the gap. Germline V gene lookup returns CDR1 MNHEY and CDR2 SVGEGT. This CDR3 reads CASSPFSGANVLTF. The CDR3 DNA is TGTGCCAGCAGCCCGTTTTCTGGGGCCAACGTCCTGACTTTC.

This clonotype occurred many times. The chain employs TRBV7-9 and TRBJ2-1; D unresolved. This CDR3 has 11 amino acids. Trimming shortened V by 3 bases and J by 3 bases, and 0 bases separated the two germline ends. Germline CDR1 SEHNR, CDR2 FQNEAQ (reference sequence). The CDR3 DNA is TGTGCCAGCAGCTTCTACAATGAGCAGTTCTTC. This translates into CASSFYNEQFF.

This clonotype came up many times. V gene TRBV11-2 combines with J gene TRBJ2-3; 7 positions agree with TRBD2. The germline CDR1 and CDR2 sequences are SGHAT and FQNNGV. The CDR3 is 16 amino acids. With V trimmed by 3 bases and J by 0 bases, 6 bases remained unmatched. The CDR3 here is CASSLGGGLSTDTQYF. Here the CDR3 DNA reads TGTGCCAGCAGCTTGGGCGGGGGACTCAGCACAGATACGCAGTATTTT.

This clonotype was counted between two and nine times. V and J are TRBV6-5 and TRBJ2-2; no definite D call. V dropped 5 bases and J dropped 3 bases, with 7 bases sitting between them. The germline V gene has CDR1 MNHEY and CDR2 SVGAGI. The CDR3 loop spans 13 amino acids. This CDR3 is CASSTRDTGELFF. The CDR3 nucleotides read TGTGCCAGCAGTACCCGGGACACCGGGGAGCTGTTTTTT.

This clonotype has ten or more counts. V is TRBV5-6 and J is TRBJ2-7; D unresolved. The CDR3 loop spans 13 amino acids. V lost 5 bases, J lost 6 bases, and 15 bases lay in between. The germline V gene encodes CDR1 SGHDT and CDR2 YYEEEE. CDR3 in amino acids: CASRRGRLIEQYF. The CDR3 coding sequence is TGTGCCAGCAGGCGCGGCCGTCTCATCGAGCAGTACTTC.

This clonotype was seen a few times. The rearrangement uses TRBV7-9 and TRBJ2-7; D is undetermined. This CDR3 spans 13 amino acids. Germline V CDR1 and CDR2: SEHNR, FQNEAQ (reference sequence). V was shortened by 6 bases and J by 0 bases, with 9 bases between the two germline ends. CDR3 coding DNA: TGTGCCAGCAGTCAGGTTAGCTCCTACGAGCAGTACGTC. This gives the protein CASSQVSSYEQYV.

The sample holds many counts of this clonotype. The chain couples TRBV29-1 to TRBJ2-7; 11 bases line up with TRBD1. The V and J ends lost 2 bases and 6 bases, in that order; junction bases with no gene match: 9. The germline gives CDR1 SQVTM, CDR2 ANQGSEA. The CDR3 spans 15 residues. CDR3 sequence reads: CSVEPRGQGVGEQYF. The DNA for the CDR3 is TGCAGCGTTGAACCCCGGGGACAGGGGGTAGGCGAGCAGTACTTC.

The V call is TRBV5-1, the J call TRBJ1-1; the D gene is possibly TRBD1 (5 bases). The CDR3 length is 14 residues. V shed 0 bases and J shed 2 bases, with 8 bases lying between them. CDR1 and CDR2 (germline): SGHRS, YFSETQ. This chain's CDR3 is CASSLGGPNTEAFF. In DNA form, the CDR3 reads TGCGCCAGCAGCTTGGGGGGACCAAACACTGAAGCTTTCTTT.

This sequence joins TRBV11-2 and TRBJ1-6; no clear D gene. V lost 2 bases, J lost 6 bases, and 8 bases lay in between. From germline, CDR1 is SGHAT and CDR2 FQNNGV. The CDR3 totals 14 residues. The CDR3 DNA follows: TGTGCCAGCAGCTTAAGGTCTATTAATTCACCCCTCCACTTT. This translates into CASSLRSINSPLHF.

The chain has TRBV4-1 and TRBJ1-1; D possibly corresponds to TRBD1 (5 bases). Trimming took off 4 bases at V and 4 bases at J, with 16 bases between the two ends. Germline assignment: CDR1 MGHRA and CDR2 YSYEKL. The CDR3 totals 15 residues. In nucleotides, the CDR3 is TGCGCCAGCAGCCTAGCGGTAGACAGCATCACTGAAGCTTTCTTT. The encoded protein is CASSLAVDSITEAFF.

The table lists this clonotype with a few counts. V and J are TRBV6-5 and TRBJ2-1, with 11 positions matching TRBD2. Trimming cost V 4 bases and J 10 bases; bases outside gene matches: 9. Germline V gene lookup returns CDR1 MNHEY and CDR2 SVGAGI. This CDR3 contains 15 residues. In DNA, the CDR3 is TGTGCCAGCAGTTTGACTAGCGGGGTGGTATTAGAGCAGTTCTTC. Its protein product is CASSLTSGVVLEQFF.

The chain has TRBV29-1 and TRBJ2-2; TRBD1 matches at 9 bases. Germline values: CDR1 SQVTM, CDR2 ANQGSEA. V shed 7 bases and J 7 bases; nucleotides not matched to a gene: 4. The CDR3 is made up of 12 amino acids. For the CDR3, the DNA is TGCAGCGCCGACAGGGGGTACGGGGAGCTGTTTTTT. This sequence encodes CSADRGYGELFF.

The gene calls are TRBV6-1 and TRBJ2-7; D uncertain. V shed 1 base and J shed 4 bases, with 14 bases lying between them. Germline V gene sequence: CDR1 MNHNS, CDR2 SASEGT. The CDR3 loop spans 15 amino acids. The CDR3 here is CASSEEGRSFYEQYV. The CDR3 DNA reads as TGTGCCAGCAGTGAAGAAGGACGGTCTTTTTACGAGCAGTACGTC.

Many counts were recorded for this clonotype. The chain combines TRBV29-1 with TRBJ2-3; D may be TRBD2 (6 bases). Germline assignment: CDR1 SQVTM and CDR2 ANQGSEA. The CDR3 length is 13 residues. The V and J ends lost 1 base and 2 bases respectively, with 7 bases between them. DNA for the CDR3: TGCAGCGTTGAAGGACTAGACACAGATACGCAGTATTTT. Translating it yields CSVEGLDTDTQYF.

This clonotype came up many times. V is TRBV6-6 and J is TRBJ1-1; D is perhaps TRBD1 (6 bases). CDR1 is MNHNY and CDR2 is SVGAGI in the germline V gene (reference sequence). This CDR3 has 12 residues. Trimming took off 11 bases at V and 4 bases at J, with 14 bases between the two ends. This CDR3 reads CASRRGGTEAFF. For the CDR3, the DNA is TGTGCCTCCAGGCGAGGGGGCACTGAAGCTTTCTTT.

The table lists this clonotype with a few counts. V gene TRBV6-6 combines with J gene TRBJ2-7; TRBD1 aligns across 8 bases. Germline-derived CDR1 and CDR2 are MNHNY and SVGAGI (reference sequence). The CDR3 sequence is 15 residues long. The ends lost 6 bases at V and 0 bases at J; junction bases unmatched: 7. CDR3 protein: CASRATGDPSYEQYF. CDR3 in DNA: TGTGCCAGCAGAGCGACAGGGGACCCCTCCTACGAGCAGTACTTC.

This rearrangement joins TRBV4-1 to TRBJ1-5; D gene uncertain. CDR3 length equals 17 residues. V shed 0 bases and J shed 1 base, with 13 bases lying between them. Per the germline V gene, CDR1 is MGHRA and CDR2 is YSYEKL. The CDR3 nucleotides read TGCGCCAGCAGCCAAGAATACTTTATTGACAGCAATCAGCCCCAGCATTTT. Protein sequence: CASSQEYFIDSNQPQHF.

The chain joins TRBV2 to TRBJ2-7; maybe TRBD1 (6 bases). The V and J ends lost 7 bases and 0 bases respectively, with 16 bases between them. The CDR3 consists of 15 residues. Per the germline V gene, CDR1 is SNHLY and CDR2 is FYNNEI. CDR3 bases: TGTGCCAGCAAGGGAATTGGGGACACCTCCTACGAGCAGTACTTC. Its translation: CASKGIGDTSYEQYF.

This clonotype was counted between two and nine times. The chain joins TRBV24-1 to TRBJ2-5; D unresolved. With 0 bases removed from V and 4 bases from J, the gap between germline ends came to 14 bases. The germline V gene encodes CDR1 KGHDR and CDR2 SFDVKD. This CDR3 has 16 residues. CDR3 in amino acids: CATSDLVQSGTETQYF. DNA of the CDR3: TGTGCCACCAGTGATTTGGTGCAGTCGGGTACAGAGACCCAGTACTTC.

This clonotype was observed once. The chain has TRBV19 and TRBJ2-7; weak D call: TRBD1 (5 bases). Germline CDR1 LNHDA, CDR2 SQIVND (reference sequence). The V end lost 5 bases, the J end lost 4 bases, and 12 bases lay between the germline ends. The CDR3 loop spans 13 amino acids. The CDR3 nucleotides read TGTGCCAGTAGTCCACGGACACGATACGAGCAGTACGTC. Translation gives CASSPRTRYEQYV.

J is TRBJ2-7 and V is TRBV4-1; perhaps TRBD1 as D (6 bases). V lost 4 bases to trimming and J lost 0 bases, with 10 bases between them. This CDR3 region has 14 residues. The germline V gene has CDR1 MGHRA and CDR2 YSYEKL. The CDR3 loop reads CASSRNRDSYEQYV. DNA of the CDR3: TGCGCCAGCAGCCGTAACAGGGACTCCTACGAGCAGTACGTC.

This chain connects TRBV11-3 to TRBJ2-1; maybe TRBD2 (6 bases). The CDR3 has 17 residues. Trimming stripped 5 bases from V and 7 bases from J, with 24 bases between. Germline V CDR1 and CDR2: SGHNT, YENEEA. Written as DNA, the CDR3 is TGTGCCAGCAGCGGAGGCCGCGGGGCCACCCCGAGGAATGAGCAGTTCTTC. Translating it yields CASSGGRGATPRNEQFF.

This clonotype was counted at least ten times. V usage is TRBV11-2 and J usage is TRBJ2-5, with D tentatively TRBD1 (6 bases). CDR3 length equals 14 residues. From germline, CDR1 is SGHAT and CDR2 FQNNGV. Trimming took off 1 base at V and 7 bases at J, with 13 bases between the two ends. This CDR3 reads CASSLVGDMATQYF. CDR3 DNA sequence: TGTGCCAGCAGCTTAGTAGGGGACATGGCGACCCAGTACTTC.

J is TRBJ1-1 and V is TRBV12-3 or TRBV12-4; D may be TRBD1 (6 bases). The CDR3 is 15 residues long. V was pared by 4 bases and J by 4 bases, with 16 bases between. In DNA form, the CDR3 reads TGTGCCAGCAGTTCATCCCCGGGGGGCACCACTGAAGCTTTCTTT. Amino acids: CASSSSPGGTTEAFF.

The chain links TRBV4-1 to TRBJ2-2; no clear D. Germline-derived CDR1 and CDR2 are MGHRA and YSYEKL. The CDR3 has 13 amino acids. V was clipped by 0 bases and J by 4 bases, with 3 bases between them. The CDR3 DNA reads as TGCGCCAGCAGCCAAGATCCCACCGGGGAGCTGTTTTTT. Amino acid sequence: CASSQDPTGELFF.

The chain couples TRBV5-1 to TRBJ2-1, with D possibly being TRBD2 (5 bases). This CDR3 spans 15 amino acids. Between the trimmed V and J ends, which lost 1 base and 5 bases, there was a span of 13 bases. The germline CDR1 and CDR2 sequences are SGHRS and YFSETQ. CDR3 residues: CASSLTGITHNEQFF. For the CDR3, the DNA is TGCGCCAGCAGCTTGACCGGGATTACGCACAATGAGCAGTTCTTC.

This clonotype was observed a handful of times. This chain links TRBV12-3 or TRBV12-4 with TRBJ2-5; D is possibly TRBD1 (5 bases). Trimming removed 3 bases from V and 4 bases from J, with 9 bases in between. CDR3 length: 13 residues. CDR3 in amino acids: CASSFSRVETQYF. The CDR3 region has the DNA TGTGCCAGCAGTTTCTCCAGGGTAGAGACCCAGTACTTC.

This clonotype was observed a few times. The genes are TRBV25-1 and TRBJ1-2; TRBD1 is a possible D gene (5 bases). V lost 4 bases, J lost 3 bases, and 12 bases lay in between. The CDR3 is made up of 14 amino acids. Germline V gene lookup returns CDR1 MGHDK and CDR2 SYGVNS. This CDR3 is CASSVAGGHYGYTF. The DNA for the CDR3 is TGTGCCAGCAGTGTTGCGGGGGGACACTATGGCTACACCTTC.

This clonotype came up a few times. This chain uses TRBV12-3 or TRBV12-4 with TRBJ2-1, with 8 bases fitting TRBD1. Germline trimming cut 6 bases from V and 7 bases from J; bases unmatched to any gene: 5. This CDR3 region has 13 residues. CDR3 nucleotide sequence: TGTGCCAGCAGCCAGGGGGCGGGTAATGAGCAGTTCTTC. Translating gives CASSQGAGNEQFF.

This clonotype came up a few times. The CDR3 nucleotides read TGTGCCAGTCACCCCGGGGGGGGAGAACAGCCCCAGCATTTT. Translation gives CASHPGGGEQPQHF. The V call is TRBV19, the J call TRBJ1-5; TRBD1 might be the D (5 bases). The ends were cut back, 8 bases at V and 7 bases at J, with 18 bases in the middle. The CDR3 sequence is 14 residues long. The germline gives CDR1 LNHDA, CDR2 SQIVND (reference sequence).